This T cell receptor beta chain appears in the sequencing data of a study of blood T cell repertoires in COVID-19. CDR3 length: 15 amino acids. V was pared by 8 bases and J by 2 bases, with 9 bases of the junction left unmatched. The germline V gene has CDR1 SNHLY and CDR2 FYNNEI. Under the authors' procedure: Amplification of reference gene primers provided the estimated nucleated cell counts. Assay: immunoSEQ multiplex PCR; the TCRdb copy retains only in-frame clones and omits some. V, J and clone size reflect that table, while D and trimming were determined from the DNA. The sample has a few hundred thousand clones, about nine tenths seen once. Study members were between roughly 18 and 100 years old and lived in 20 to 30 US regions. Participant reports of clinical history set cohort assignment. Someone with COVID-19 had been met by exposed participants within 2 weeks before study entry.

The rearrangement joins TRBV2 to TRBJ1-5; 7 bases match TRBD1. The sequence was collected from a woman aged 50 to 60 who had been exposed to COVID-19. Sequenced material: PBMCs or T cells enriched from blood (not recorded which). CDR3 sequence: CASRGGGRGNQPQHF. CDR3 bases: TGTGCCAGCCGAGGAGGGGGCAGGGGCAATCAGCCCCAGCATTTT. The full variable domain, in which reference TRBV2 and TRBJ1-5 provide the parts outside the CDR3, is EPEVTQTPSHQVTQMGQEVILRCVPISNHLYFYWYRQILGQKVEFLVSFYNNEISEKSEIFDDQFSVERPDGSNFTLKIRSTKLEDSAMYFCASRGGGRGNQPQHFGDGTRLSIL.